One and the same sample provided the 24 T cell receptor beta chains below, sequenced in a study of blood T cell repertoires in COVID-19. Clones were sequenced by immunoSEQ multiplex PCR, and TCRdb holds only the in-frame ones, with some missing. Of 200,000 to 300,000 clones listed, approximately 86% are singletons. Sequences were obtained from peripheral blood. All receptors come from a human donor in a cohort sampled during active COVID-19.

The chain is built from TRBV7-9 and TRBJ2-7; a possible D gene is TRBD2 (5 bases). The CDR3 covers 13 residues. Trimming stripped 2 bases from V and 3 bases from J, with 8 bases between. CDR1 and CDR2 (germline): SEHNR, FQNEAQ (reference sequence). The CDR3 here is CASSLPTSYEQYF. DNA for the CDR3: TGTGCCAGCAGCTTACCTACTAGCTACGAGCAGTACTTC.

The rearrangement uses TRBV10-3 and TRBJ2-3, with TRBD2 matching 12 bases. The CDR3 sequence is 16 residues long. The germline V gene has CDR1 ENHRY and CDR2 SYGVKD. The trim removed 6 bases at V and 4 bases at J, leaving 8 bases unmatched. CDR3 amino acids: CAISAHLAGGADTQYF. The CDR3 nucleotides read TGTGCCATCAGCGCCCATCTAGCGGGAGGGGCAGATACGCAGTATTTT.

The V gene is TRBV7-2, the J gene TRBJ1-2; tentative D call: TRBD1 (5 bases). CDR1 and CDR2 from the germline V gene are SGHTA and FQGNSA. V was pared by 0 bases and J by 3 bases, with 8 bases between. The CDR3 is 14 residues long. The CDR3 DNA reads TGTGCCAGCAGCTTAGCAGGGGTCGACTATGGCTACACCTTC. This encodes CASSLAGVDYGYTF.

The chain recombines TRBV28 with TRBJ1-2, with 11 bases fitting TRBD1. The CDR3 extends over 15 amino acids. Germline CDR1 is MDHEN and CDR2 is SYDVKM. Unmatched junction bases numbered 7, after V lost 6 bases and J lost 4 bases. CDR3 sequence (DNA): TGTGCCAGCAGGGCCGGGACAGGGGGAGGCTATGGCTACACCTTC. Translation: CASRAGTGGGYGYTF.

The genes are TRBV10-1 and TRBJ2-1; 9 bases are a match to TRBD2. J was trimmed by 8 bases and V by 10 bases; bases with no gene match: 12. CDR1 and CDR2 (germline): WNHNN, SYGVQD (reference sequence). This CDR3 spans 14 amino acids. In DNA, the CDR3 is TGCGCCACCCGACTAGCGGAGGGGAGTGATGAGCAGTTCTTC. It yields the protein CATRLAEGSDEQFF.

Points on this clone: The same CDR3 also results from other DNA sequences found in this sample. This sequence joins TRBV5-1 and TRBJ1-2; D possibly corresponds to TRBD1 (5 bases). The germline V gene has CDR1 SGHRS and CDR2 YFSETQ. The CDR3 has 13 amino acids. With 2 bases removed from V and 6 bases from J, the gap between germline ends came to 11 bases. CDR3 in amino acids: CASSLGQGDGYTF. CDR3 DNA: TGCGCCAGCAGCTTAGGCCAGGGTGATGGCTACACCTTC.

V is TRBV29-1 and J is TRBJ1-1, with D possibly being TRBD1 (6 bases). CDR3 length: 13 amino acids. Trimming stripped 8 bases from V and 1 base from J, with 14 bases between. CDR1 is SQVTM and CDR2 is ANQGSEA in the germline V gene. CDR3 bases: TGCAGCTTTACCGGGACAACGAACACTGAAGCTTTCTTT. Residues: CSFTGTTNTEAFF.

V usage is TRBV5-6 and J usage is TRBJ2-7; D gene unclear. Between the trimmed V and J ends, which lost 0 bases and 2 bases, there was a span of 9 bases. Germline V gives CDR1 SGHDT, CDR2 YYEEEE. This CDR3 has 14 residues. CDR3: CASSLAGEAYEQYF. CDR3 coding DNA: TGTGCCAGCAGCTTGGCGGGTGAGGCCTACGAGCAGTACTTC.

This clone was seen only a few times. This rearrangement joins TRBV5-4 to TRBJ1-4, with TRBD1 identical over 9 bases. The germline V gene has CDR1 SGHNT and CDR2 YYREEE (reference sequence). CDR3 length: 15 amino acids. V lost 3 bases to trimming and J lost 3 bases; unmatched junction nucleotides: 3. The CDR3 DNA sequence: TGTGCCAGCAGCTCAAGACAGGGGGCTAATGAAAAACTGTTTTTT. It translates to CASSSRQGANEKLFF.

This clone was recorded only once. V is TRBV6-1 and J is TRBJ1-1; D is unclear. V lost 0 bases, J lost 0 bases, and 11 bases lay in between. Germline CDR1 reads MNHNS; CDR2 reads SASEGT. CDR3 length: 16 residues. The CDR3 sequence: CASSEALTLMNTEAFF. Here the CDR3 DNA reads TGTGCCAGCAGTGAAGCGCTAACCCTCATGAACACTGAAGCTTTCTTT.

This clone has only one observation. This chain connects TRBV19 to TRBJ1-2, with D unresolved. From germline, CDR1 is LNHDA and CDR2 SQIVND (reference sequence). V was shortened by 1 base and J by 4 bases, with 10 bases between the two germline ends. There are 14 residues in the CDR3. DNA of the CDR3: TGTGCCAGTAGTATAGGGGCAGGTAGCTATGGCTACACCTTC. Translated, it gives CASSIGAGSYGYTF.

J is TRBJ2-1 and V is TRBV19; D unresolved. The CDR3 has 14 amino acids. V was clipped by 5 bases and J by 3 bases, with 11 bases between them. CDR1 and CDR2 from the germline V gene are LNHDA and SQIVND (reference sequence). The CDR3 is CASSFSVYYNEQFF. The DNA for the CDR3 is TGTGCCAGTAGTTTTTCTGTATACTACAATGAGCAGTTCTTC.

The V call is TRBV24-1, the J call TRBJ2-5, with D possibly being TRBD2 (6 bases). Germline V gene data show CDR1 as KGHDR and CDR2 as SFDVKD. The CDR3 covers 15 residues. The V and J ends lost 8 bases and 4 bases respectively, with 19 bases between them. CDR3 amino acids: CATTEGSGGAETQYF. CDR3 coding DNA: TGTGCCACCACCGAAGGTAGCGGAGGGGCAGAGACCCAGTACTTC.

The CDR3 nucleotides read TGCGCCAGCAGCCCTACCGGGACAGGGGTTACTGAAGCTTTCTTT. This gives the protein CASSPTGTGVTEAFF. The chain employs TRBV4-1 and TRBJ1-1, with 10 bases that match TRBD1. The CDR3 is made up of 15 amino acids. V shed 4 bases and J 5 bases; nucleotides not matched to a gene: 7. Germline lookup yields CDR1 MGHRA and CDR2 YSYEKL.

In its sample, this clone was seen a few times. The DNA for the CDR3 is TGTGCCAGCCGTGCGCACAATAGCAATCAGCCCCAGCATTTT. Translating it yields CASRAHNSNQPQHF. V gene TRBV2 combines with J gene TRBJ1-5; no reliable D call. Germline-derived CDR1 and CDR2 are SNHLY and FYNNEI. V was cut by 8 bases and J by 0 bases, with 11 bases left in between. The CDR3 consists of 14 residues. Drawing the rest from reference TRBV2 and TRBJ1-5, the complete variable domain is EPEVTQTPSHQVTQMGQEVILRCVPISNHLYFYWYRQILGQKVEFLVSFYNNEISEKSEIFDDQFSVERPDGSNFTLKIRSTKLEDSAMYFCASRAHNSNQPQHFGDGTRLSIL.

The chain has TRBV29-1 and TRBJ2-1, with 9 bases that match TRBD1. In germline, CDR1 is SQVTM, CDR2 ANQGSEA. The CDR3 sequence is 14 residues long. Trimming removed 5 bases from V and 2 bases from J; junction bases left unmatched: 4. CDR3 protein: CSVSNRGPYNEQFF. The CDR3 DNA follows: TGCAGCGTTTCGAACAGGGGGCCCTACAATGAGCAGTTCTTC.

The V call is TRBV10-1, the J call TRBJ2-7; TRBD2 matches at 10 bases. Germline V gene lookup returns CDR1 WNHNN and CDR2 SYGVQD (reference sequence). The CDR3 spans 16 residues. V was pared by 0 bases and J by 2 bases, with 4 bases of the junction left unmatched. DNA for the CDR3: TGCGCCAGCAGTGAGTCGGTAGCGGGAGGCCCCTACGAGCAGTACTTC. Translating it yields CASSESVAGGPYEQYF.

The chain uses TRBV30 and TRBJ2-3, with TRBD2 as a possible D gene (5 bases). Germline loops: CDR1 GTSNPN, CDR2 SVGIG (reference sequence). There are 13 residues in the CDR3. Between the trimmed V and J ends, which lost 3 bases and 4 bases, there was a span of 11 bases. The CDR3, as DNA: TGTGCCTGGAGCCGTACCGGGGCAGATACGCAGTATTTT. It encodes CAWSRTGADTQYF.

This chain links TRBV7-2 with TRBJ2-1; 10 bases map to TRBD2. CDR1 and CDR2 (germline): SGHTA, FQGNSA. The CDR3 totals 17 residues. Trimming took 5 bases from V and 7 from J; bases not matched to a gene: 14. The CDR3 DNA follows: TGTGCCAGCAGCCACACGGTTGGGGCTAGCGGGAGTAATGAGCAGTTCTTC. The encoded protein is CASSHTVGASGSNEQFF.

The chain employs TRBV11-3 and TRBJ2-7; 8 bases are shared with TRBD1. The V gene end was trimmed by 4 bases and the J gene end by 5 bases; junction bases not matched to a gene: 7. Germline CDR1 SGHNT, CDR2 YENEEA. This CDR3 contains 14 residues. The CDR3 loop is CASSSTRGLDEQYF. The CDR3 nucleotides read TGTGCCAGCAGCTCAACCAGGGGGCTGGACGAGCAGTACTTC.

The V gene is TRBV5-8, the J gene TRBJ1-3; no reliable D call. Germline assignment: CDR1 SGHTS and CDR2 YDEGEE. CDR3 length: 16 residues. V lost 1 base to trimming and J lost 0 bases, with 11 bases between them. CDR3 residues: CASSLIVTNSGNTIYF. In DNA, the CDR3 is TGTGCCAGCAGCTTGATCGTGACAAACTCTGGAAACACCATATATTTT. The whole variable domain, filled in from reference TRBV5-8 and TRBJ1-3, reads EAGVTQSPTHLIKTRGQQATLRCSPISGHTSVYWYQQALGLGLQFLLWYDEGEERNRGNFPPRFSGRQFPNYSSELNVNALELEDSALYLCASSLIVTNSGNTIYFGEGSWLTVV.

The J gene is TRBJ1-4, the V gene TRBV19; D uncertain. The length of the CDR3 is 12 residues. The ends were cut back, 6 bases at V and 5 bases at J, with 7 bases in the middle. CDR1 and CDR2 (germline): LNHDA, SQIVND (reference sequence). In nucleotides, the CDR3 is TGTGCCAGTAGCCCCTTAAATGAAAAACTGTTTTTT. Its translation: CASSPLNEKLFF.

CDR3 in DNA: TGTGCCAGCACAAGGTCTTCTGGAATGGGACTAGCGGGGGACTACGAGCAGTACTTC. This translates into CASTRSSGMGLAGDYEQYF. The chain couples TRBV2 to TRBJ2-7; the match to TRBD2 covers 14 bases. CDR3 length: 19 amino acids. The V segment lost 7 bases and the J segment 3 bases; nucleotides outside the gene matches: 17. Germline CDR1 is SNHLY and CDR2 is FYNNEI.

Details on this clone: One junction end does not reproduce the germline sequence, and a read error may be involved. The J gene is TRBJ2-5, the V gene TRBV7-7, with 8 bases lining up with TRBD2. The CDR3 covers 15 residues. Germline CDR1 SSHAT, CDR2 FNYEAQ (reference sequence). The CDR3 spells CASSLGSGSQETQYF. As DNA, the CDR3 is TGTGCTAGCAGCTTAGGCAGCGGGAGCCAAGAGACCCAGTACTTC. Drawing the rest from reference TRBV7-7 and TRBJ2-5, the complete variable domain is GAGVSQSPRYKVTKRGQDVTLRCDPISSHATLYWYQQALGQGPEFLTYFNYEAQPDKSGLPSDRFSAERPEGSISTLTIQRTEQRDSAMYRCASSLGSGSQETQYFGPGTRLLVL.